The 7 T cell receptor beta chains in this list originate from one sample, sequenced in a study of blood T cells in healthy people across ages. PCR was performed a second time for roughly 7 to 12 cycles using a sample-barcoded 5' primer and a J-beta primer mix. TCRdb reanalysed the 5' RACE reads using MiXCR and keeps one entry per CDR3 protein. The sample contains about 970,000 distinct CDR3 sequences, around 54% of which appear only once. The specimen sequenced was blood. Receptor source: an older woman in good health.

The chain couples TRBV10-2 to TRBJ2-1; D is unresolved. Trimming pared 4 bases from V and 3 bases from J, leaving 10 bases between. The CDR3 contains 14 residues. Germline loops: CDR1 WSHSY, CDR2 SAAADI. CDR3 nucleotide sequence: TGCGCCAGCAGTGCAGACTCCTACTACAATGAGCAGTTCTTC. Translation gives CASSADSYYNEQFF.

This sequence joins TRBV28 and TRBJ1-2; possibly TRBD1 for D (6 bases). V lost 6 bases to trimming and J lost 3 bases, with 8 bases between them. Germline V gene lookup returns CDR1 MDHEN and CDR2 SYDVKM. The CDR3 is 12 residues long. In DNA, the CDR3 is TGTGCCAGCAGACAGGGCTACTATGGCTACACCTTC. Protein: CASRQGYYGYTF.

This clonotype was counted ten times or more. The chain combines TRBV20-1 with TRBJ2-7; 9 nucleotides align to TRBD2. V shed 3 bases and J 3 bases; nucleotides not matched to a gene: 12. CDR1 is DFQATT, CDR2 SNEGSKA, per germline (reference sequence). The CDR3 is made up of 16 amino acids. CDR3 DNA: TGCAGTGCTAGTGAGCGGGAGGCGGGAATCGTCTACGAGCAGTACTTC. Amino acid sequence: CSASEREAGIVYEQYF.

The table lists this clonotype with a few counts. The chain joins TRBV6-1 to TRBJ2-3; no clear D gene. Trimming left V 7 bases short and J 2 bases short, with 13 bases between. The CDR3 runs 14 residues. Germline CDR1 is MNHNS and CDR2 is SASEGT. The CDR3 is CASTGGRFTDTQYF. The DNA for the CDR3 is TGTGCCAGCACGGGTGGTCGATTCACAGATACGCAGTATTTT.

V is TRBV12-3 or TRBV12-4 and J is TRBJ2-1; perhaps TRBD2 as D (6 bases). With 4 bases removed from V and 6 bases from J, the gap between germline ends came to 10 bases. CDR3 size: 13 residues. The CDR3 nucleotides are TGTGCCAGCAGTTCGATTAGCGGCAATGAGCAGTTCTTC. It encodes CASSSISGNEQFF.

This clonotype turned up a few times. The chain is built from TRBV29-1 and TRBJ2-1, with 11 bases aligning to TRBD2. CDR1 and CDR2 from the germline V gene are SQVTM and ANQGSEA. The J segment lost 9 bases and the V segment lost 2 bases, leaving 3 bases of the junction unmatched. The CDR3 extends over 13 amino acids. CDR3 loop: CSVEWGTSGEQFF. In nucleotides, the CDR3 is TGCAGCGTTGAATGGGGGACTAGCGGTGAGCAGTTCTTC.

This sequence joins TRBV29-1 and TRBJ2-6; D call uncertain. Trimming took off 2 bases at V and 2 bases at J, with 7 bases between the two ends. The germline gives CDR1 SQVTM, CDR2 ANQGSEA. The CDR3 extends over 14 amino acids. As DNA, the CDR3 is TGCAGCGTTGAAAGGCTTACTGGGGCCAACGTCCTGACTTTC. Translated, it gives CSVERLTGANVLTF.